This T cell receptor (beta chain) was sequenced during a study of beta chain features in type 1 diabetes. General study findings and limits: Across all four CD4+ subsets, people with type 1 diabetes showed modestly shorter TCRB CDR3s. Patients' naive, central memory and Treg TCRB repertoires seemed closer to one another than those of healthy donors.

This clone was observed a few times. No antigen is known for it. Every bit of the isolated RNA underwent reverse transcription, so sequencing read expressed TCRB transcripts. Sequencing used immunoSEQ multiplex PCR; TCRdb keeps in-frame clones, though not all of them. This table holds about 700,000 clones, 13% found once. Germline CDR1 is SGHTA and CDR2 is FQGNSA. This CDR3 spans 13 amino acids. Trimming cost V 8 bases and J 5 bases; bases outside gene matches: 8. Sequencing was performed on naive CD4+ T cells from blood. This chain links TRBV7-2 with TRBJ1-1, with 7 bases that match TRBD1. The origin of this receptor is a man between 18 and 29 years old with type 1 diabetes. In nucleotides, the CDR3 is TGTGCCAGCGCAGGACAGGAAAATACTGAAGCTTTCTTT. Encoded protein: CASAGQENTEAFF.